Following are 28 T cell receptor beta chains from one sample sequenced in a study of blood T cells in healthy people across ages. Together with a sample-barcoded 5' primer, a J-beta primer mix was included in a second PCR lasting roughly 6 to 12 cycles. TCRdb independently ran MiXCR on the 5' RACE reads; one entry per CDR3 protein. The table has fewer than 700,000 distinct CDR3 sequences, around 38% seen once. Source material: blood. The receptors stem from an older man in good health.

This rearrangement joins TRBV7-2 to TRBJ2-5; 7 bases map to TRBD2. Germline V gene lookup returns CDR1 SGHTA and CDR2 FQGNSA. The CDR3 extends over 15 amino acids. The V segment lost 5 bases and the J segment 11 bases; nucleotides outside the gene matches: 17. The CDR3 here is CASSARGSAMLGQYF. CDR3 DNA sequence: TGTGCCAGCAGCGCGCGGGGGTCTGCCATGTTAGGGCAGTACTTC.

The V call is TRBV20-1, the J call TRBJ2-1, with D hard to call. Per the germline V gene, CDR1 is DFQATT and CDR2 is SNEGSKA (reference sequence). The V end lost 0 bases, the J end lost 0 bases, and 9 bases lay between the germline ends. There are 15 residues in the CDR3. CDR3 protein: CSARDQVFSYNEQFF. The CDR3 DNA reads TGCAGTGCTAGAGACCAGGTGTTCTCCTACAATGAGCAGTTCTTC.

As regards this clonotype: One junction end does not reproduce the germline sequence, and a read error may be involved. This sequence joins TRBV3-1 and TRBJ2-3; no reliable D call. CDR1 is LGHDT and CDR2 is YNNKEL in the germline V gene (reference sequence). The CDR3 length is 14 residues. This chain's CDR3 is CASSSDAVADTQYF. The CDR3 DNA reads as TGTGCCAGCAGCTCAGATGCTGTTGCAGACACGCAGTATTTT.

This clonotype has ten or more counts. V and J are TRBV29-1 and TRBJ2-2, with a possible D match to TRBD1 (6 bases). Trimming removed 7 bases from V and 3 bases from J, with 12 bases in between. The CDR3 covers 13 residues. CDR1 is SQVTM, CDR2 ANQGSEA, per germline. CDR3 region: CSGRGSDTGELFF. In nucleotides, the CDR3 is TGCAGCGGCAGGGGTTCCGACACCGGGGAGCTGTTTTTT.

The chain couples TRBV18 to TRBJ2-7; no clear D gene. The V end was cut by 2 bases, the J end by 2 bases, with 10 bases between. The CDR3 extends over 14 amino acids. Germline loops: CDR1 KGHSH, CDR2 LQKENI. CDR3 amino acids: CASSPTTETYEQYF. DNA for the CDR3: TGTGCCAGCTCACCAACGACTGAGACCTACGAGCAGTACTTC.

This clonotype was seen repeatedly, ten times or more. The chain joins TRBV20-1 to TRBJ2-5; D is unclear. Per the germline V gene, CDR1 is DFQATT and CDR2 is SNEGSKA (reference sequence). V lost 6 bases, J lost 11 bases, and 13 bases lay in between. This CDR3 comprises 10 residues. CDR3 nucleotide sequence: TGCAGTGCGAATGTCCGTGAGCAGTACTTC. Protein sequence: CSANVREQYF.

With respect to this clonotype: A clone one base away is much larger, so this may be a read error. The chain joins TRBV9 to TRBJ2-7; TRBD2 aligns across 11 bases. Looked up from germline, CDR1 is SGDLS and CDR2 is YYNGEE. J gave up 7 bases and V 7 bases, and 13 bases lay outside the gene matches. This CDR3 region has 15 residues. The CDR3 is CASHQSGLAGGEQYF. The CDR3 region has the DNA TGTGCCAGCCACCAGAGCGGGCTAGCGGGAGGTGAGCAGTACTTC. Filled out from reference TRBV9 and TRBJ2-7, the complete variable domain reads DSGVTQTPKHLITATGQRVTLRCSPRSGDLSVYWYQQSLDQGLQFLIQYYNGEERAKGNILERFSAQQFPDLHSELNLSSLELGDSALYFCASHQSGLAGGEQYFGPGTRLTVT.

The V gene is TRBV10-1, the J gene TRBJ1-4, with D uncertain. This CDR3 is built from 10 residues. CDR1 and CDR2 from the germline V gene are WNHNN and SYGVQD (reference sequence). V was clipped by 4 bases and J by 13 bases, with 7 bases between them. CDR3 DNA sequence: TGCGCCAGCAGTGGGCGTAGACTGTTTTTT. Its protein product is CASSGRRLFF.

This CDR3 is CASSLEGPVAEAFF. CDR3 DNA sequence: TGTGCCAGCAGCTTAGAGGGGCCAGTTGCTGAAGCTTTCTTT. This chain connects TRBV5-6 to TRBJ1-1; possibly TRBD1 for D (5 bases). The germline V gene has CDR1 SGHDT and CDR2 YYEEEE. Trimming removed 2 bases at V and 6 bases at J, with 14 bases between. The CDR3 has 14 residues.

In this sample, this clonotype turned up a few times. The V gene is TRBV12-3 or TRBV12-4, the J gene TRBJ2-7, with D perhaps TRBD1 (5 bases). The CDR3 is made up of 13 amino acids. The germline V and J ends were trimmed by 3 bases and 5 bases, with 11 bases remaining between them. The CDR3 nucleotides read TGTGCCAGCAGTTTTGCCGACAGCCACGAGCAGTACTTC. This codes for CASSFADSHEQYF.

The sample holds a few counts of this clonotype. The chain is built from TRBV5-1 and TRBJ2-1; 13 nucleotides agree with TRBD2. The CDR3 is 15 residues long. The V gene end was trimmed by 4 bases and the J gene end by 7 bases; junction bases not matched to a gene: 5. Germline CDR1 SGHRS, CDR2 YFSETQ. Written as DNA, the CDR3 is TGCGCCAGCAGCCCCGGACTAGCGGGGGCAAATGAGCAGTTCTTC. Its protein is CASSPGLAGANEQFF.

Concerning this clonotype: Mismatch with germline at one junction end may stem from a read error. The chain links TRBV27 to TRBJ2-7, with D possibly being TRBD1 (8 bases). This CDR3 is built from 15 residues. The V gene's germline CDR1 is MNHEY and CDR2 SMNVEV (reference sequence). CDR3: CASSSGQGGHYKQYF. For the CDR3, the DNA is TGTGCCAGCAGTTCCGGACAGGGAGGGCACTACAAGCAGTACTTC.

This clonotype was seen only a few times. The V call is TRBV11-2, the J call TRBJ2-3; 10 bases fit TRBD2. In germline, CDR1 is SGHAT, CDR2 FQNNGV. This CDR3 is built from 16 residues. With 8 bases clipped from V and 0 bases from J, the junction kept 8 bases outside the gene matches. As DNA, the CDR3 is TGTGCCAGCGTCACACAAGCGGGGGGGAGCACAGATACGCAGTATTTT. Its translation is CASVTQAGGSTDTQYF.

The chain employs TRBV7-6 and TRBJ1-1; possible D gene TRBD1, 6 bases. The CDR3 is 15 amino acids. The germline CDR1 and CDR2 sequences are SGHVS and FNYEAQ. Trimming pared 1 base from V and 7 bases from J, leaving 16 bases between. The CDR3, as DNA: TGTGCCAGCAGCTTAGGGGTCCAGGGGAGAGGTGAAGCTTTCTTT. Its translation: CASSLGVQGRGEAFF.

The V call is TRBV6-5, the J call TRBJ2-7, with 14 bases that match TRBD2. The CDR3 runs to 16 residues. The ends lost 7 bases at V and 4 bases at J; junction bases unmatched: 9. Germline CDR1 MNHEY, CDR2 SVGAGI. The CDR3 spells CASTPPGLAGVYEQYF. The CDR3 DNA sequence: TGTGCCAGCACTCCACCGGGACTAGCGGGAGTGTACGAGCAGTACTTC.

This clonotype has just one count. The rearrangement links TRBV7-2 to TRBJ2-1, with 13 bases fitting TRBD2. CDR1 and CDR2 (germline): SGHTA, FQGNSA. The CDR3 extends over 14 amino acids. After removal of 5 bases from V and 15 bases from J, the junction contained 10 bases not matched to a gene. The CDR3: CASSTTSGRSVGFF. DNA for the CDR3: TGTGCCAGCAGCACGACTAGCGGGAGGAGTGTCGGGTTCTTC.

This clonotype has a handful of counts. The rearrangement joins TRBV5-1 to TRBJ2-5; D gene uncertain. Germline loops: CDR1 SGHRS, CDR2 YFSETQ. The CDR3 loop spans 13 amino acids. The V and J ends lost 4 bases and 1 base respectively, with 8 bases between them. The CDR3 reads CASSPESQETQYF. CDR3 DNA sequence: TGCGCCAGCAGCCCGGAGTCCCAAGAGACCCAGTACTTC. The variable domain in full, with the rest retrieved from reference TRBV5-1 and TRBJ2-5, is KAGVTQTPRYLIKTRGQQVTLSCSPISGHRSVSWYQQTPGQGLQFLFEYFSETQRNKGNFPGRFSGRQFSNSRSEMNVSTLELGDSALYLCASSPESQETQYFGPGTRLLVL.

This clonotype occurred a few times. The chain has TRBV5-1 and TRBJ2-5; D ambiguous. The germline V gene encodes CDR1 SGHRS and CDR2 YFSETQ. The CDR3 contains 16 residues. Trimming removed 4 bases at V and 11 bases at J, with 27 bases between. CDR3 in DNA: TGCGCCAGCAGCCTCCCGCCAGCGTCATCGGGCAATGAGCAGTACTTC. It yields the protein CASSLPPASSGNEQYF.

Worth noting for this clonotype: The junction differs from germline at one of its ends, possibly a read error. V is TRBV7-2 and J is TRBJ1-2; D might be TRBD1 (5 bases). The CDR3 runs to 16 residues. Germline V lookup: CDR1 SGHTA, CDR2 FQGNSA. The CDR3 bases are TGTGCCAGCGGCTTAGCTAGGGGTATGGGTTCGGATGGCTACACCTTC. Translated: CASGLARGMGSDGYTF.

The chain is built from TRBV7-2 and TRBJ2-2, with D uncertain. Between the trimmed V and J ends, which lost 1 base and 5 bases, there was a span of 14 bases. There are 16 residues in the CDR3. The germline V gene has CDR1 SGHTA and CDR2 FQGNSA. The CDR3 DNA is TGTGCCAGCAGCTTAGAATTTGCATTTACTACCGGGGAGCTGTTTTTT. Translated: CASSLEFAFTTGELFF.

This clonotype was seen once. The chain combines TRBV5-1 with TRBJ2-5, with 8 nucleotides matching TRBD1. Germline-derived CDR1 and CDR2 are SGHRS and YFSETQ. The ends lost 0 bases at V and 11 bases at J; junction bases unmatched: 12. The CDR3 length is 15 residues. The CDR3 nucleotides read TGCGCCAGCAGCTTGGTGACAGGGGAAGGGTATGAGCAGTACTTC. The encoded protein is CASSLVTGEGYEQYF. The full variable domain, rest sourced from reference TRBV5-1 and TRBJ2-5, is KAGVTQTPRYLIKTRGQQVTLSCSPISGHRSVSWYQQTPGQGLQFLFEYFSETQRNKGNFPGRFSGRQFSNSRSEMNVSTLELGDSALYLCASSLVTGEGYEQYFGPGTRLLVL.

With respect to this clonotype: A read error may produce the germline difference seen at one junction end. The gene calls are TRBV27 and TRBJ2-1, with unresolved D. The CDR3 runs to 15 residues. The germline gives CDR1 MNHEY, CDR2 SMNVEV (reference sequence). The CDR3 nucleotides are TGTGCCAGCAGTATATCAGTGAGTTCCTACAATGAGCAGTTCTTC. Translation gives CASSISVSSYNEQFF.

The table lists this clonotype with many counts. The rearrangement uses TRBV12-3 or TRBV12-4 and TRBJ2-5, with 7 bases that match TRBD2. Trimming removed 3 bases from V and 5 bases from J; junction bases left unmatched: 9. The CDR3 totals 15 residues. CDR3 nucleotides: TGTGCCAGCAGTTTTATATTCGGGGGGTCGGAGACCCAGTACTTC. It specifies CASSFIFGGSETQYF.

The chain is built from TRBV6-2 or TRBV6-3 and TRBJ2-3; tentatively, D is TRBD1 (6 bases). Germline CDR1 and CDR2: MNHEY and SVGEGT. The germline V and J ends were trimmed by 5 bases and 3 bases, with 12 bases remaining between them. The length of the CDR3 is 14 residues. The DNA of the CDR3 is TGTGCCAGCAGTCGAGGGACACTGACAGATACGCAGTATTTT. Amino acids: CASSRGTLTDTQYF.

CDR3 bases: TGCACCATGCTCGTGGGCGGCGGCTACACCTTC. The encoded protein is CTMLVGGGYTF. This chain uses TRBV20-1 with TRBJ1-2; D remains unclear. Germline-derived CDR1 and CDR2 are DFQATT and SNEGSKA (reference sequence). This CDR3 spans 11 amino acids.

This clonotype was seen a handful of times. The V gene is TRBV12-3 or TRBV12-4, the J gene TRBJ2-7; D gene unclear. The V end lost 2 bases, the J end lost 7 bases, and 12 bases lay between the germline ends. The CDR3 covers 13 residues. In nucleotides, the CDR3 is TGTGCCAGCAGTTTAAACCTGGGGTGGGAGCAGTACTTC. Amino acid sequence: CASSLNLGWEQYF.

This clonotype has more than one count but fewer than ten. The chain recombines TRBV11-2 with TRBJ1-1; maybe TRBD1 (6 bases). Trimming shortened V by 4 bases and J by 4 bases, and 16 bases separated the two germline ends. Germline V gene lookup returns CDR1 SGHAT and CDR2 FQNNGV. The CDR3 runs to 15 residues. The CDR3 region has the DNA TGTGCCAGCAGCTCGGCAGGGGCCGGGGGCACTGAAGCTTTCTTT. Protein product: CASSSAGAGGTEAFF.

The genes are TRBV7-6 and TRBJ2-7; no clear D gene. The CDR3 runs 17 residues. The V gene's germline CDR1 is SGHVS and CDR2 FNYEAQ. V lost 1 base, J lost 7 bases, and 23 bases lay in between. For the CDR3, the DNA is TGTGCCAGCAGCTTAGTCCCGCCACAGCAACTCGACTGGGAGCAGTACTTC. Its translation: CASSLVPPQQLDWEQYF. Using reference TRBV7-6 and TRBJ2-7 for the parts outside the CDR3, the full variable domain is GAGVSQSPRYKVTKRGQDVALRCDPISGHVSLYWYRQALGQGPEFLTYFNYEAQQDKSGLPNDRFSAERPEGSISTLTIQRTEQRDSAMYRCASSLVPPQQLDWEQYFGPGTRLTVT.